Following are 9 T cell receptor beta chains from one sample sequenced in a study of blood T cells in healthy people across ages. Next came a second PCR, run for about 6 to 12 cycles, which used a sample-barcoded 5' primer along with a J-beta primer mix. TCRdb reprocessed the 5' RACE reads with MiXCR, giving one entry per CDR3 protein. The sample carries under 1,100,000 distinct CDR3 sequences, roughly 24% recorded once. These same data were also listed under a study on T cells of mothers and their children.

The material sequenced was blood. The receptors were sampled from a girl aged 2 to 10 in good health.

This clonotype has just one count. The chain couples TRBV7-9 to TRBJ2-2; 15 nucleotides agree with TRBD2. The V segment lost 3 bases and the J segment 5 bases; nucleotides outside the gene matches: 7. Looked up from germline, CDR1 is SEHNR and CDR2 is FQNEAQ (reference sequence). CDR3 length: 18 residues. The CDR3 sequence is CASSFGLAGGNGTGELFF. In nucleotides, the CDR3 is TGTGCCAGCAGCTTCGGACTAGCGGGGGGGAACGGGACCGGGGAGCTGTTTTTT.

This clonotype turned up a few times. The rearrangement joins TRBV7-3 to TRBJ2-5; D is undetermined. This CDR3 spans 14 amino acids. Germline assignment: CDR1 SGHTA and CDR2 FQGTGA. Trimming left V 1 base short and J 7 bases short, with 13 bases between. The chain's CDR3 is CASSLKGEMGTQYF. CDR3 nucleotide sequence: TGTGCCAGCAGCTTAAAAGGAGAGATGGGGACCCAGTACTTC. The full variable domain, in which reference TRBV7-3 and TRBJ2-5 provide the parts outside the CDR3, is GAGVSQTPSNKVTEKGKYVELRCDPISGHTALYWYRQSLGQGPEFLIYFQGTGAADDSGLPNDRFFAVRPEGSVSTLKIQRTERGDSAVYLCASSLKGEMGTQYFGPGTRLLVL.

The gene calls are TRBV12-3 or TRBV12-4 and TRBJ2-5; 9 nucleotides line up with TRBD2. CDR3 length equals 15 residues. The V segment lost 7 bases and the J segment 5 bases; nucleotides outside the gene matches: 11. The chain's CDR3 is CASKIAGASGETQYF. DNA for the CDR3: TGTGCCAGCAAAATAGCGGGGGCCTCCGGGGAGACCCAGTACTTC.

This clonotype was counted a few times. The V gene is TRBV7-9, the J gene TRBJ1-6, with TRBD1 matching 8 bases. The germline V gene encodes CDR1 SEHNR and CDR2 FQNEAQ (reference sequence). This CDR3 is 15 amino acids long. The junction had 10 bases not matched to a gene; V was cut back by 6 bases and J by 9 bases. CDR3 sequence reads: CASRLPTGAGSPLHF. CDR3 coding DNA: TGTGCCAGCAGATTACCGACAGGGGCCGGTTCACCCCTCCACTTT.

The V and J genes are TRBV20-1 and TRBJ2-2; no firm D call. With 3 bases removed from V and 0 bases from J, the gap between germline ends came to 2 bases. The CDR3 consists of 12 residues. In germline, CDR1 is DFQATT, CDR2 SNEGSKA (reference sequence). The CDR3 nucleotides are TGCAGTGCTAGGGCGAACACCGGGGAGCTGTTTTTT. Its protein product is CSARANTGELFF.

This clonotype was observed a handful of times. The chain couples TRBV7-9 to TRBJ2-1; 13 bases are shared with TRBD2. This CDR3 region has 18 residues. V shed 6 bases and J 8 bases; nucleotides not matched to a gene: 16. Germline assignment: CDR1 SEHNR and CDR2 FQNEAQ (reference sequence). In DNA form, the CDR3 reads TGTGCCAGCAGACGACTAGCGGGAGGCAAAGAAGGTCTTGATGAGCAGTTCTTC. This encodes CASRRLAGGKEGLDEQFF.

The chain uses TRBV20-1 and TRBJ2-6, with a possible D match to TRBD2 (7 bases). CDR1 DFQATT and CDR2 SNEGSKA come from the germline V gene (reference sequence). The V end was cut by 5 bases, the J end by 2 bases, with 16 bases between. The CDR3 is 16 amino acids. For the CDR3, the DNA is TGCAGTGCTCGCTACCGGGGGGCGGCTGGGGCCAACGTCCTGACTTTC. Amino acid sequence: CSARYRGAAGANVLTF.

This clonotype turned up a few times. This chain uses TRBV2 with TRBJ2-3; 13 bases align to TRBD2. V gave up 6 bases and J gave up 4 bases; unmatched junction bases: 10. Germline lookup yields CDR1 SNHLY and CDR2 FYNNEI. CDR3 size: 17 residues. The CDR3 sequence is CASSDPLAGGPSDTQYF. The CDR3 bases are TGTGCCAGCAGCGACCCACTAGCGGGGGGGCCCTCAGATACGCAGTATTTT.

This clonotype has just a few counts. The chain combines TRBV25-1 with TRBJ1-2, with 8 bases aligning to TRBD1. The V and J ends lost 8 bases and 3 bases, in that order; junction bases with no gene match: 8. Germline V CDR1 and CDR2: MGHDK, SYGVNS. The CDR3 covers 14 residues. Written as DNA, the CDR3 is TGTGCCAGCTTTGAACCGGACAGGGACTATGGCTACACCTTC. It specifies CASFEPDRDYGYTF.